This T cell receptor beta chain was documented in a study of T-cell memory formation after mild COVID-19. Study as a whole: TCR clusters largely stayed donor specific. General observations from the study: CM and EM subsets held most contracting CD4+ clones; EMRA held CD8+ ones. That cross-reactive memory joined was suggested by some responding clones appearing in pre-infection memory.

5'RACE with constant-segment primers built TCRalpha and TCRbeta cDNA libraries with UMIs. TCRdb passed the 5' RACE reads through MiXCR, listing each CDR3 protein once. Here the sample spans 400,000 or so distinct CDR3 sequences, roughly 20% being singletons. The CDR3 is made up of 14 amino acids. V was trimmed by 0 bases and J by 7 bases, leaving 10 bases between them. The germline gives CDR1 SGDLS, CDR2 YYNGEE. To note about this clonotype: Antigen: not known.

The V and J genes are TRBV9 and TRBJ2-2; D remains unclear. The specimen sequenced was PBMCs or a T cell subset sorted from them (not recorded which). The origin of this receptor is an adult woman who had mild COVID-19 (a few samples of this study predate the infection). Cell type and time point are not known. CDR3 DNA: TGTGCCAGCAGCGTAGATCATGGAGTCGGGGAGCTGTTTTTT. Residues: CASSVDHGVGELFF.